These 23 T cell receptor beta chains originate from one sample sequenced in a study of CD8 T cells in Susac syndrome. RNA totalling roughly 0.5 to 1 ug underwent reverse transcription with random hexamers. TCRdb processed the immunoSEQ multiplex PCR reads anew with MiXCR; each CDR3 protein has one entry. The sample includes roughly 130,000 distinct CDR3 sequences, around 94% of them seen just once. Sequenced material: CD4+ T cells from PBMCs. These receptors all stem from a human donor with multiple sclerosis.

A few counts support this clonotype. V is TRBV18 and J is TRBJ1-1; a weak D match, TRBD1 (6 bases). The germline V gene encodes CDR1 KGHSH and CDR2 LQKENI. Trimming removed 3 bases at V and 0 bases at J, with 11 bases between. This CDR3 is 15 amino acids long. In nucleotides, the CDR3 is TGTGCCAGCTCACCTAAGCAGGGGCTGAACACTGAAGCTTTCTTT. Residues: CASSPKQGLNTEAFF.

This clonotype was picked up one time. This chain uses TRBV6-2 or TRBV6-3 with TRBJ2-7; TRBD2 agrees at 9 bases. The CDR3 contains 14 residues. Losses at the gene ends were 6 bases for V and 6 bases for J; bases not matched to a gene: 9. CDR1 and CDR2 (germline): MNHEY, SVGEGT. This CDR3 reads CASRLSGSIGEQYF. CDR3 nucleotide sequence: TGTGCCAGCAGACTTAGCGGGAGTATCGGCGAGCAGTACTTC.

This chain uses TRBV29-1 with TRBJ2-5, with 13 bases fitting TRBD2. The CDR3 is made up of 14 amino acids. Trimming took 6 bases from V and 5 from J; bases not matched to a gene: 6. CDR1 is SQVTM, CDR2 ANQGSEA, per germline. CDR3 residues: CSVWTSGSEETQYF. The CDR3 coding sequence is TGCAGCGTCTGGACTAGCGGGAGTGAGGAGACCCAGTACTTC.

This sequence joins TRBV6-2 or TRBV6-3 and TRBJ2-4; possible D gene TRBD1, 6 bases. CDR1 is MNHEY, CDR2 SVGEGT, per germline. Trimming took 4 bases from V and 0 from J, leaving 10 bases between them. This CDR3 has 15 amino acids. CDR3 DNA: TGTGCCAGCAGTTTCAGGGGATTAGCCAAAAACATTCAGTACTTC. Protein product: CASSFRGLAKNIQYF.

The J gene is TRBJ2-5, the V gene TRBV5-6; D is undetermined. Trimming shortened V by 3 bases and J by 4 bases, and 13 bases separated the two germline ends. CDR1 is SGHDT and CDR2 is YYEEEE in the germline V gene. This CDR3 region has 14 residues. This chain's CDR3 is CASSSDPWGETQYF. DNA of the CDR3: TGTGCCAGCAGCTCGGACCCTTGGGGAGAGACCCAGTACTTC.

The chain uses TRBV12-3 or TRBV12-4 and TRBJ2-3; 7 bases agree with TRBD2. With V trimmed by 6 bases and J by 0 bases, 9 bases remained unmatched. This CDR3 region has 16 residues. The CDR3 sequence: CASRISGRDSTDTQYF. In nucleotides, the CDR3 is TGTGCCAGCAGGATTAGCGGGCGGGATAGCACAGATACGCAGTATTTT.

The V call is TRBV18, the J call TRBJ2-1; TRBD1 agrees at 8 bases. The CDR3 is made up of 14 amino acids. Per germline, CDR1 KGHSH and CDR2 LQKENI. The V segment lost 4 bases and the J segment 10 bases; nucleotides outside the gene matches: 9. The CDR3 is CASSLGQGIKEQFF. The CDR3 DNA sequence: TGTGCCAGCTCACTCGGACAGGGAATTAAGGAGCAGTTCTTC.

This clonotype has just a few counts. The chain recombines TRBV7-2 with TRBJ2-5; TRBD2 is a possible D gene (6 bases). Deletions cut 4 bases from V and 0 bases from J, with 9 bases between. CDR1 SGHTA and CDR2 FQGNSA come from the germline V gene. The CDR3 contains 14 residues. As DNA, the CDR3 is TGTGCCAGCAGCTGGGGGACTTACCAAGAGACCCAGTACTTC. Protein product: CASSWGTYQETQYF.

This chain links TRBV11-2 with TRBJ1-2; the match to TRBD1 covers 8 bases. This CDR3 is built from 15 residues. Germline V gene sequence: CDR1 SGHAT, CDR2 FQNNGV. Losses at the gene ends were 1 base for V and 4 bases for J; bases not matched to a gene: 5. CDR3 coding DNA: TGTGCCAGCAGCTTAGTATCAGGGGGCAGCTATGGCTACACCTTC. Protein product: CASSLVSGGSYGYTF.

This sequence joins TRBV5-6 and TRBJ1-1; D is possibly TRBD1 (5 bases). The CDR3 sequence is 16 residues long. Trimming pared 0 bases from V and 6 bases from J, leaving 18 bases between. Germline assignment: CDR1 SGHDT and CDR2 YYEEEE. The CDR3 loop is CASSLVGHPVGAEAFF. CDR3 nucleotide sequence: TGTGCCAGCAGCTTGGTAGGACATCCGGTAGGGGCTGAAGCTTTCTTT.

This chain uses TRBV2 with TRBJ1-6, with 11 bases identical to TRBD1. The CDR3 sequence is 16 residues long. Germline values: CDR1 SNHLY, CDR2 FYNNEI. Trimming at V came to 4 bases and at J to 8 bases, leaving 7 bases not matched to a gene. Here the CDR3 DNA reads TGTGCCAGCAGTGGATCAGGACAGGGGGCTCATTCACCCCTCCACTTT. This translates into CASSGSGQGAHSPLHF.

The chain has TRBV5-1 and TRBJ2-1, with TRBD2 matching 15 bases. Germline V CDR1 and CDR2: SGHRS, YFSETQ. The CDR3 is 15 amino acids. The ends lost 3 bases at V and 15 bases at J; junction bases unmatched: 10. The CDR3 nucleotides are TGCGCCAGCAGCTGGGGACTAGCGGGAGGAGTCGGCATGTTCTTC. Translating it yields CASSWGLAGGVGMFF.

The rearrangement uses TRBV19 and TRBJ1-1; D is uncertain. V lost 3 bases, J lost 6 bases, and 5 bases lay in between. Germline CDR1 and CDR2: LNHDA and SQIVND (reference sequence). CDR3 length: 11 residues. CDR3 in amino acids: CASSILAEAFF. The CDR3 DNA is TGTGCCAGTAGTATCCTGGCTGAAGCTTTCTTT.

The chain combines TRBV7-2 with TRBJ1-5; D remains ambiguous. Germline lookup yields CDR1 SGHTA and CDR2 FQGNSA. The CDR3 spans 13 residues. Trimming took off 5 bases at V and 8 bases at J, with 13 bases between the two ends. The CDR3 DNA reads TGTGCCAGCAGCCATACGGGTGGGGAGCCCCAGCATTTT. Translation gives CASSHTGGEPQHF.

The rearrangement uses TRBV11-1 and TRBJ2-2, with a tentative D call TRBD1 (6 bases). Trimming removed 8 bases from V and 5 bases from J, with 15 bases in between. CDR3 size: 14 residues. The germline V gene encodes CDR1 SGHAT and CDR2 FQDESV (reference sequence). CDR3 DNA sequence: TGTGCCAGCTTCCCAGGACAGTCAACCGGGGAGCTGTTTTTT. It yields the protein CASFPGQSTGELFF.

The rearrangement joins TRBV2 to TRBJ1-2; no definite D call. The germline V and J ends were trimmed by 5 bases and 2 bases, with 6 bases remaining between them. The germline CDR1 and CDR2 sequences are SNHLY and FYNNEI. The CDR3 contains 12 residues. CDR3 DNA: TGTGCCAGCAGTCGACGGAACTATGGCTACACCTTC. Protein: CASSRRNYGYTF. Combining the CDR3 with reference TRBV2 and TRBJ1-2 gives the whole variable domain EPEVTQTPSHQVTQMGQEVILRCVPISNHLYFYWYRQILGQKVEFLVSFYNNEISEKSEIFDDQFSVERPDGSNFTLKIRSTKLEDSAMYFCASSRRNYGYTFGSGTRLTVV.

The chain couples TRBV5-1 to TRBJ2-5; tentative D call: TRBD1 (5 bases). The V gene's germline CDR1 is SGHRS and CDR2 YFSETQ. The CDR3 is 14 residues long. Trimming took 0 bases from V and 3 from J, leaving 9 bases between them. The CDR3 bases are TGCGCCAGCAGCTTGGTAGTAGGGGAAGAGACCCAGTACTTC. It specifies CASSLVVGEETQYF.

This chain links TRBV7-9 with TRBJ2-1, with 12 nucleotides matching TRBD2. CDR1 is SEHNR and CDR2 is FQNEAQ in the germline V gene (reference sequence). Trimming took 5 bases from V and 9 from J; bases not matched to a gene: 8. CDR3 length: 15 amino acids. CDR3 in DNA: TGTGCCAGCAGCCTACTAGCGGGAGGCATAGGTGAGCAGTTCTTC. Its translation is CASSLLAGGIGEQFF.

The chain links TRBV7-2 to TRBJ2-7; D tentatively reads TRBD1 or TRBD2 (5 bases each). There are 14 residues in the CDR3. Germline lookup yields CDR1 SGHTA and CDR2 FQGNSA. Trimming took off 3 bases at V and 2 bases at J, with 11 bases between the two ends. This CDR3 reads CASSFGEGPYEQYF. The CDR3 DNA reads TGTGCCAGCAGCTTCGGAGAGGGGCCCTACGAGCAGTACTTC.

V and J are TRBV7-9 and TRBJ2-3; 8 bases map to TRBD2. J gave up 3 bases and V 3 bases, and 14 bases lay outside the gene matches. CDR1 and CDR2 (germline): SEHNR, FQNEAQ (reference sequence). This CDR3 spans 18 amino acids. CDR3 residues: CASSFLFGGSGTTDTQYF. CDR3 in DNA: TGTGCCAGCAGCTTTTTGTTCGGCGGTAGCGGGACAACAGATACGCAGTATTTT.

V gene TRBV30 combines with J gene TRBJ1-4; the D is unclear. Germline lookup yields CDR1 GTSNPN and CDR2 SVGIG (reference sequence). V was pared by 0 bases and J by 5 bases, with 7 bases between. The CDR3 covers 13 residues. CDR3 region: CAWSVGGNEKLFF. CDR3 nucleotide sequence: TGTGCCTGGAGTGTCGGAGGGAATGAAAAACTGTTTTTT.

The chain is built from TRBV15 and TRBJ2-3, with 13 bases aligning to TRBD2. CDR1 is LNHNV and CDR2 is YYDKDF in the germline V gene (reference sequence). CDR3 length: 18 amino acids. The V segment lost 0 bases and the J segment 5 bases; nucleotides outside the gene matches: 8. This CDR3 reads CATSRDIWTSGSQDTQYF. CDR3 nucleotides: TGTGCCACCAGCAGAGATATTTGGACTAGCGGGAGTCAAGATACGCAGTATTTT.

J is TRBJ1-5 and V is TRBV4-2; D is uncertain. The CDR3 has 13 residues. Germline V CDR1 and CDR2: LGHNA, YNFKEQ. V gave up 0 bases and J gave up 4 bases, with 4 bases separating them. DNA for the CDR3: TGTGCCAGCAGCCAAGATGGGAATCAGCCCCAGCATTTT. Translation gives CASSQDGNQPQHF.